A single sample is the source of the 32 T cell receptor beta chains below, sequenced in a study of control samples from healthy donors and cancer patients. Generated by immunoSEQ multiplex PCR, the TCRdb table keeps only in-frame clones and is missing some. The data contain tens of thousands of clones, approximately 89% of them singletons. Sequenced material: PBMCs. These receptor sequences come from a woman aged 55-70 years with lung cancer.

V usage is TRBV6-5 and J usage is TRBJ1-1, with D possibly matching TRBD1 (5 bases). This CDR3 has 13 residues. V was trimmed by 7 bases and J by 7 bases, leaving 16 bases between them. CDR1 and CDR2 (germline): MNHEY, SVGAGI. The CDR3 DNA follows: TGTGCCAGCACCGTCGGGGCGCAGGGTGAAGCTTTCTTT. Its translation: CASTVGAQGEAFF.

This rearrangement joins TRBV7-9 to TRBJ2-3; 8 bases are shared with TRBD2. The V segment lost 2 bases and the J segment 6 bases; nucleotides outside the gene matches: 7. Germline V gene data show CDR1 as SEHNR and CDR2 as FQNEAQ (reference sequence). CDR3 length equals 15 residues. The CDR3 loop is CASSLISGKGDTQYF. DNA of the CDR3: TGTGCCAGCAGCTTAATTAGCGGGAAAGGGGATACGCAGTATTTT.

This rearrangement joins TRBV7-8 to TRBJ2-2; 12 nucleotides match TRBD2. CDR1 SGHVS and CDR2 FQNEAQ come from the germline V gene. The CDR3 is 16 amino acids. The V segment lost 1 base and the J segment 4 bases; nucleotides outside the gene matches: 1. Here the CDR3 reads CASSLGLAGVTGELFF. The CDR3 DNA reads as TGTGCCAGCAGCTTAGGACTAGCGGGAGTCACCGGGGAGCTGTTTTTT.

This rearrangement joins TRBV30 to TRBJ1-2; D remains unclear. Germline CDR1 reads GTSNPN; CDR2 reads SVGIG (reference sequence). V was clipped by 5 bases and J by 5 bases, with 12 bases between them. The CDR3 loop spans 12 amino acids. CDR3 protein: CAWGYVGYGYTF. CDR3 sequence (DNA): TGTGCCTGGGGGTACGTAGGGTATGGCTACACCTTC.

V usage is TRBV5-4 and J usage is TRBJ2-5; D is unclear. In germline, CDR1 is SGHNT, CDR2 YYREEE (reference sequence). Trimming cost V 5 bases and J 1 base, with 12 bases left between them. This CDR3 has 14 residues. CDR3 DNA sequence: TGTGCCAGCAGAACACCCCCACCCCAAGAGACCCAGTACTTC. Amino acid sequence: CASRTPPPQETQYF.

Only one count was recorded for this clone. This chain uses TRBV27 with TRBJ2-7; D call uncertain. Trimming pared 8 bases from V and 2 bases from J, leaving 10 bases between. This CDR3 has 12 residues. Germline V gives CDR1 MNHEY, CDR2 SMNVEV (reference sequence). The CDR3 reads CASGMWAYEQYF. The CDR3 coding sequence is TGTGCCAGCGGGATGTGGGCCTACGAGCAGTACTTC.

The V gene is TRBV9, the J gene TRBJ1-1; D gene unclear. Germline CDR1 SGDLS, CDR2 YYNGEE. V gave up 0 bases and J gave up 8 bases, with 11 bases separating them. This CDR3 is 13 amino acids long. Here the CDR3 DNA reads TGTGCCAGCAGCGTAGTTTCCCGTGGCGAAGCTTTCTTT. Protein: CASSVVSRGEAFF. Based on the CDR3 plus reference TRBV9 and TRBJ1-1, the full variable domain is DSGVTQTPKHLITATGQRVTLRCSPRSGDLSVYWYQQSLDQGLQFLIQYYNGEERAKGNILERFSAQQFPDLHSELNLSSLELGDSALYFCASSVVSRGEAFFGQGTRLTVV.

The gene calls are TRBV10-1 and TRBJ1-5; TRBD1 matches at 10 bases. V was clipped by 5 bases and J by 1 base; unmatched bases: 5. Germline CDR1 WNHNN, CDR2 SYGVQD (reference sequence). The CDR3 consists of 16 residues. The CDR3 coding sequence is TGCGCCAGCAGTTGGGACAGGGGTGGAAGCAATCAGCCCCAGCATTTT. Its protein is CASSWDRGGSNQPQHF.

CDR3 amino acids: CASSRQVNTEAFF. The CDR3 region has the DNA TGCGCCAGCAGTCGACAGGTAAACACTGAAGCTTTCTTT. The V and J genes are TRBV10-2 and TRBJ1-1; D is perhaps TRBD1 (6 bases). The V end lost 5 bases, the J end lost 2 bases, and 9 bases lay between the germline ends. The germline CDR1 and CDR2 sequences are WSHSY and SAAADI. The CDR3 contains 13 residues.

The rearrangement uses TRBV9 and TRBJ2-5; 8 bases match TRBD2. The CDR3 consists of 19 residues. The V segment lost 0 bases and the J segment 1 base; nucleotides outside the gene matches: 14. Germline V CDR1 and CDR2: SGDLS, YYNGEE. The CDR3 here is CASSVAGGIGTSFQETQYF. DNA of the CDR3: TGTGCCAGCAGCGTAGCGGGGGGAATCGGGACTAGTTTCCAAGAGACCCAGTACTTC.

The rearrangement joins TRBV24-1 to TRBJ2-5; no firm D call. Germline V lookup: CDR1 KGHDR, CDR2 SFDVKD. Trimming cost V 4 bases and J 5 bases, with 10 bases left between them. CDR3 length equals 13 residues. The CDR3 region has the DNA TGTGCCACCAGTGACGGCCTCGAGGAGACCCAGTACTTC. It codes for CATSDGLEETQYF.

The V call is TRBV6-5, the J call TRBJ1-5; the match to TRBD1 covers 8 bases. Losses at the gene ends were 10 bases for V and 5 bases for J; bases not matched to a gene: 10. CDR3 length equals 14 residues. From germline, CDR1 is MNHEY and CDR2 SVGAGI. The CDR3 is CATTRRGPDQPQHF. The CDR3 DNA reads as TGTGCCACAACTCGCAGGGGGCCAGATCAGCCCCAGCATTTT.

The chain recombines TRBV7-2 with TRBJ1-5, with D possibly being TRBD1 (5 bases). Germline CDR1 is SGHTA and CDR2 is FQGNSA. This CDR3 region has 14 residues. V lost 3 bases, J lost 5 bases, and 11 bases lay in between. CDR3 amino acids: CASSFDSQYQPQHF. The CDR3 coding sequence is TGTGCCAGCAGCTTCGACAGCCAATATCAGCCCCAGCATTTT.

This chain links TRBV5-6 with TRBJ1-6; D gene unclear. This CDR3 contains 17 residues. Trimming stripped 0 bases from V and 0 bases from J, with 10 bases between. In germline, CDR1 is SGHDT, CDR2 YYEEEE. In DNA, the CDR3 is TGTGCCAGCAGCTTGGGTTACGGGAGCTCCTATAATTCACCCCTCCACTTT. Translated, it gives CASSLGYGSSYNSPLHF.

The rearrangement uses TRBV11-2 and TRBJ1-1; D is ambiguous. Trimming shortened V by 0 bases and J by 0 bases, and 14 bases separated the two germline ends. CDR3 length: 17 amino acids. Germline V gene data show CDR1 as SGHAT and CDR2 as FQNNGV. The CDR3 here is CASSLDRGFAVNTEAFF. The CDR3 DNA reads TGTGCCAGCAGCTTAGACCGGGGTTTCGCGGTGAACACTGAAGCTTTCTTT.

CDR3: CATSRGGQGYGYTF. The CDR3 coding sequence is TGTGCCACCAGCAGAGGCGGACAGGGGTATGGCTACACCTTC. This chain connects TRBV15 to TRBJ1-2; the match to TRBD1 covers 9 bases. Losses at the gene ends were 1 base for V and 5 bases for J; bases not matched to a gene: 2. This CDR3 comprises 14 residues. Germline V CDR1 and CDR2: LNHNV, YYDKDF (reference sequence). The complete variable domain, with remaining parts taken from reference TRBV15 and TRBJ1-2, reads DAMVIQNPRYQVTQFGKPVTLSCSQTLNHNVMYWYQQKSSQAPKLLFHYYDKDFNNEADTPDNFQSRRPNTSFCFLDIRSPGLGDTAMYLCATSRGGQGYGYTFGSGTRLTVV.

The chain uses TRBV20-1 and TRBJ2-5; D unresolved. Germline assignment: CDR1 DFQATT and CDR2 SNEGSKA (reference sequence). Trimming cost V 3 bases and J 3 bases, with 8 bases left between them. This CDR3 is built from 12 residues. CDR3 sequence (DNA): TGCAGTGCTAGTCTAGGAGAAGAGACCCAGTACTTC. This translates into CSASLGEETQYF.

This sequence joins TRBV7-9 and TRBJ1-3; D not certain. Trimming stripped 6 bases from V and 0 bases from J, with 6 bases between. Germline V gene sequence: CDR1 SEHNR, CDR2 FQNEAQ (reference sequence). The CDR3 has 13 amino acids. Written as DNA, the CDR3 is TGTGCCAGCAGGGCGTTCTCTGGAAACACCATATATTTT. Protein product: CASRAFSGNTIYF.

The CDR3 spells CASSPGQGNTGELFF. In nucleotides, the CDR3 is TGCGCCAGCAGCCCGGGACAGGGTAACACCGGGGAGCTGTTTTTT. The V gene is TRBV5-1, the J gene TRBJ2-2; TRBD1 agrees at 9 bases. The CDR3 has 15 residues. The germline CDR1 and CDR2 sequences are SGHRS and YFSETQ. V gave up 4 bases and J gave up 2 bases; unmatched junction bases: 3.

This clone has a handful of counts. The chain has TRBV6-6 and TRBJ1-1; no clear D gene. V was clipped by 5 bases and J by 8 bases, with 9 bases between them. The CDR3 is 11 amino acids. CDR1 is MNHNY, CDR2 SVGAGI, per germline (reference sequence). CDR3 region: CASSAAVEAFF. CDR3 DNA: TGTGCCAGCAGTGCGGCGGTAGAAGCTTTCTTT.

This clone was detected a few times. The rearrangement joins TRBV5-6 to TRBJ2-3; D is unresolved. The CDR3 spans 12 residues. Looked up from germline, CDR1 is SGHDT and CDR2 is YYEEEE. The V end lost 0 bases, the J end lost 5 bases, and 4 bases lay between the germline ends. The CDR3 region is CASSLVGDTQYF. The CDR3 DNA follows: TGTGCCAGCAGCTTGGTGGGAGATACGCAGTATTTT.

Worth noting for this clone: A read error may account for a junction end that differs from germline. The chain links TRBV11-2 to TRBJ2-7; 7 positions match TRBD1. The CDR3 runs 14 residues. Germline V gene lookup returns CDR1 SGHAT and CDR2 FQNNGV. CDR3 nucleotides: TGTGCCAGCAGCCCAGAGGGGACAGCGGTCGAGCCGTACTTC. It yields the protein CASSPEGTAVEPYF.

About this clone itself: Distinct nucleotide sequences in the sample also encode this CDR3. This chain joins TRBV28 and TRBJ2-5; D call uncertain. Trimming cost V 1 base and J 5 bases, with 5 bases left between them. This CDR3 has 12 amino acids. Germline V gene sequence: CDR1 MDHEN, CDR2 SYDVKM. CDR3 DNA sequence: TGTGCCAGCAGTTTATTGGGGGAGACCCAGTACTTC. Its protein product is CASSLLGETQYF. Combining the CDR3 with reference TRBV28 and TRBJ2-5 gives the whole variable domain DVKVTQSSRYLVKRTGEKVFLECVQDMDHENMFWYRQDPGLGLRLIYFSYDVKMKEKGDIPEGYSVSREKKERFSLILESASTNQTSMYLCASSLLGETQYFGPGTRLLVL.

For the CDR3, the DNA is TGTGCCAGCAGCTTAGGTAGCCGTGATGGAGGCTACACCTTC. Its translation: CASSLGSRDGGYTF. This chain links TRBV7-9 with TRBJ1-2; D is unresolved. V was clipped by 1 base and J by 8 bases, with 14 bases between them. The V gene's germline CDR1 is SEHNR and CDR2 FQNEAQ (reference sequence). The length of the CDR3 is 14 residues.

The chain is built from TRBV6-1 and TRBJ1-2; D unclear. Germline V CDR1 and CDR2: MNHNS, SASEGT. V was cut by 0 bases and J by 8 bases, with 13 bases left in between. The CDR3 covers 14 residues. CDR3 protein: CASSEALGPVGYTF. CDR3 sequence (DNA): TGTGCCAGCAGTGAAGCGCTAGGGCCGGTCGGCTACACCTTC.

This chain connects TRBV19 to TRBJ2-4, with 10 nucleotides matching TRBD1. Germline trimming cut 5 bases from V and 2 bases from J; bases unmatched to any gene: 9. Germline CDR1 is LNHDA and CDR2 is SQIVND (reference sequence). The length of the CDR3 is 17 residues. Here the CDR3 DNA reads TGTGCCAGTAGTCTCGGGACAGGGGAAGTCACCAAAAACATTCAGTACTTC. It is translated as CASSLGTGEVTKNIQYF.

This clone showed up just once. V is TRBV9 and J is TRBJ1-1, with D perhaps TRBD1 (6 bases). This CDR3 has 14 amino acids. Germline V gene lookup returns CDR1 SGDLS and CDR2 YYNGEE. Trimming removed 0 bases from V and 2 bases from J, with 8 bases in between. The CDR3 loop reads CASSVGGHNTEAFF. In DNA, the CDR3 is TGTGCCAGCAGCGTAGGGGGACACAACACTGAAGCTTTCTTT.

This chain connects TRBV5-8 to TRBJ1-1; 8 nucleotides line up with TRBD1. Trimming at V came to 0 bases and at J to 10 bases, leaving 8 bases not matched to a gene. Germline CDR1 is SGHTS and CDR2 is YDEGEE. The CDR3 runs to 14 residues. CDR3 sequence reads: CASSLVGQGNIAFF. The DNA of the CDR3 is TGTGCCAGCAGCTTGGTTGGACAGGGTAATATAGCTTTCTTT.

This clone was seen just once. This chain links TRBV7-9 with TRBJ2-1; D gene uncertain. Germline values: CDR1 SEHNR, CDR2 FQNEAQ (reference sequence). The CDR3 has 14 amino acids. V lost 1 base and J lost 10, with 14 bases in between. CDR3 sequence (DNA): TGTGCCAGCAGCTTAGAATCTCCAGGAAGCGAGCAGTTCTTC. It is translated as CASSLESPGSEQFF.

V usage is TRBV6-1 and J usage is TRBJ2-7; D remains ambiguous. The CDR3 is 11 amino acids. The germline CDR1 and CDR2 sequences are MNHNS and SASEGT. Trimming left V 6 bases short and J 6 bases short, with 9 bases between. The CDR3 sequence is CASSSAVEQYF. DNA for the CDR3: TGTGCCAGCAGCTCTGCGGTCGAGCAGTACTTC.

The chain recombines TRBV10-3 with TRBJ2-5; D remains unclear. V was pared by 6 bases and J by 2 bases, with 7 bases between. The CDR3 consists of 12 residues. Looked up from germline, CDR1 is ENHRY and CDR2 is SYGVKD. CDR3 protein: CAIRGTQETQYF. CDR3 DNA sequence: TGTGCCATCAGGGGAACTCAAGAGACCCAGTACTTC.

The V gene is TRBV30, the J gene TRBJ2-7; D unresolved. There are 12 residues in the CDR3. Germline assignment: CDR1 GTSNPN and CDR2 SVGIG (reference sequence). The V end was cut by 0 bases, the J end by 9 bases, with 12 bases between. This chain's CDR3 is CAWSVRKPVQYF. CDR3 DNA sequence: TGTGCCTGGAGTGTACGGAAGCCCGTGCAGTACTTC.